The text below deals with one TCR beta chain. Antigen: not known. Other DNA sequences in the sample encode the same CDR3. This entry comes from a study of T cell responses to AZD1222 COVID-19 vaccine. Trimming pared 4 bases from V and 2 bases from J, leaving 3 bases between. CDR1 and CDR2 (germline): SGHRS, YFSETQ. This CDR3 spans 11 amino acids. Here immunoSEQ multiplex PCR was the method, and the copy in TCRdb shows in-frame clones only, minus some. The sample includes roughly 70,000 clones, about 88% of them seen just once. General study findings and limits: Most donors were white British, females outnumbered males, and clonal diversity was possibly underestimated.

The starting material was peripheral blood, obtained 28 days after the second dose of the MenACWY control vaccine. The chain couples TRBV5-1 to TRBJ2-5; D unresolved. The receptor comes from an adult who received the MenACWY meningococcal vaccine as a control. The CDR3 region is CASSLQETQYF. The CDR3 coding sequence is TGCGCCAGCAGCCTACAAGAGACCCAGTACTTC.